The 23 T cell receptor beta chains reported below all come from one sample, sequenced in a study of T-cell reconstitution after alpha-beta-depleted transplantation in children. During its preparation, the TCRbeta library received unique molecular identifiers. TCRdb redid the calling of the PCR reads with MiXCR, one entry per CDR3 protein. Counted here are hundreds of thousands of distinct CDR3 sequences, roughly a sixth occurring once; the ten biggest clones make up 40% to 50%. The sequenced sample was PBMCs, mostly from graft donor cells, obtained 360 days after TCRalphabeta/CD19-depleted stem cell transplant. These receptors all come from a male patient between 2 and 10 years old who had a stem cell transplant for acute lymphoblastic leukemia, so the T cells may come from the graft donor.

This clonotype occurred a few times. J is TRBJ2-1 and V is TRBV7-6; D is possibly TRBD2 (7 bases). Germline CDR1 SGHVS, CDR2 FNYEAQ. V lost 1 base and J 4 bases, leaving 14 bases between the germline ends. The CDR3 has 16 amino acids. The CDR3 nucleotides read TGTGCCAGCAGCTTAGATCGGGGGGCGGGGTACAATGAGCAGTTCTTC. Its translation: CASSLDRGAGYNEQFF.

In its sample, this clonotype was seen a few times. The chain combines TRBV4-3 with TRBJ2-1; 7 bases are a match to TRBD1. The germline CDR1 and CDR2 sequences are LGHNA and YSLEER. This CDR3 region has 15 residues. V shed 2 bases, J shed 4 bases, and the junction held 5 bases outside the gene matches. CDR3 amino acids: CASSQTGQLYNEQFF. CDR3 nucleotides: TGCGCCAGCAGCCAAACGGGACAGCTATACAATGAGCAGTTCTTC.

The chain has TRBV20-1 and TRBJ1-1; 10 nucleotides align to TRBD1. CDR3 size: 13 residues. V lost 5 bases to trimming and J lost 5 bases; unmatched junction nucleotides: 5. Germline lookup yields CDR1 DFQATT and CDR2 SNEGSKA (reference sequence). CDR3 nucleotide sequence: TGCAGTGCTCCAGGACAGGGGGAAACTGAAGCTTTCTTT. Translated: CSAPGQGETEAFF.

The J gene is TRBJ2-2, the V gene TRBV4-2; weak D call: TRBD2 (5 bases). The CDR3 has 16 amino acids. Germline V gives CDR1 LGHNA, CDR2 YNFKEQ. The germline V and J ends were trimmed by 4 bases and 6 bases, with 18 bases remaining between them. CDR3 sequence: CASSPGVLGGAGELFF. The CDR3 DNA reads as TGTGCCAGCAGCCCTGGGGTACTCGGAGGCGCCGGGGAGCTGTTTTTT.

The chain carries TRBV7-2 and TRBJ2-7; no firm D call. Germline CDR1 reads SGHTA; CDR2 reads FQGNSA. The CDR3 is made up of 13 amino acids. Trimming shortened V by 1 base and J by 4 bases, and 8 bases separated the two germline ends. CDR3 amino acids: CASSLVVIYEQYF. CDR3 bases: TGTGCCAGCAGCTTAGTAGTAATTTACGAGCAGTACTTC.

This sequence joins TRBV27 and TRBJ2-7; D is uncertain. CDR1 and CDR2 from the germline V gene are MNHEY and SMNVEV (reference sequence). V was cut by 0 bases and J by 1 base, with 16 bases left in between. The CDR3 is 17 residues long. Here the CDR3 DNA reads TGTGCCAGCAGTTTATCGAAGATAGGCCCGGAGTCCTACGAGCAGTACTTC. Amino acids: CASSLSKIGPESYEQYF.

This clonotype was observed a handful of times. This CDR3 reads CASSLVVFGEGNTEAFF. The DNA for the CDR3 is TGCGCCAGCAGCTTGGTGGTCTTCGGGGAAGGAAACACTGAAGCTTTCTTT. The gene calls are TRBV5-1 and TRBJ1-1, with D uncertain. V was shortened by 0 bases and J by 2 bases, with 17 bases between the two germline ends. CDR1 and CDR2 (germline): SGHRS, YFSETQ. This CDR3 region has 17 residues. The full variable domain, its missing parts supplied by reference TRBV5-1 and TRBJ1-1, is KAGVTQTPRYLIKTRGQQVTLSCSPISGHRSVSWYQQTPGQGLQFLFEYFSETQRNKGNFPGRFSGRQFSNSRSEMNVSTLELGDSALYLCASSLVVFGEGNTEAFFGQGTRLTVV.

This chain links TRBV11-1 with TRBJ2-3; D might be TRBD1 or TRBD2, each matching 5 bases. The V gene's germline CDR1 is SGHAT and CDR2 FQDESV (reference sequence). There are 18 residues in the CDR3. V was pared by 5 bases and J by 5 bases, with 26 bases between. The CDR3 nucleotides read TGTGCCAGCAGCCCGCGACGCCCAGCGCTGGGGGTGGTAGATACGCAGTATTTT. This codes for CASSPRRPALGVVDTQYF.

The chain recombines TRBV20-1 with TRBJ2-7, with TRBD2 matching 8 bases. V was clipped by 6 bases and J by 6 bases; unmatched bases: 13. The CDR3 length is 14 residues. Germline V gene data show CDR1 as DFQATT and CDR2 as SNEGSKA (reference sequence). The CDR3 reads CSAHTGTSFSEQYF. The CDR3 DNA follows: TGCAGTGCGCATACCGGGACTAGTTTTTCCGAGCAGTACTTC.

This clonotype has a count of ten or more. This chain connects TRBV15 to TRBJ2-6; D may be TRBD1 or TRBD2 (5 bases each). This CDR3 spans 15 amino acids. Trimming took 5 bases from V and 4 from J, leaving 12 bases between them. Germline CDR1 LNHNV, CDR2 YYDKDF (reference sequence). The CDR3 nucleotides read TGTGCCACCAGCCATTGGGGGTCAGGGGCCAACGTCCTGACTTTC. It translates to CATSHWGSGANVLTF.

This clonotype came up once. The CDR3 DNA follows: TGTGCCTGTACGACTAGCGGGGGAACAGATACGCAGTATTTT. Amino acids: CACTTSGGTDTQYF. V usage is TRBV10-3 and J usage is TRBJ2-3; 12 bases are shared with TRBD2. V lost 11 bases to trimming and J lost 3 bases; unmatched junction nucleotides: 6. Germline values: CDR1 ENHRY, CDR2 SYGVKD. This CDR3 is 14 amino acids long.

Written as DNA, the CDR3 is TGTGCCAGCAGCTTAGGGTCCGCCGGGACCTATGGCTACACCTTC. Residues: CASSLGSAGTYGYTF. The J gene is TRBJ1-2, the V gene TRBV7-2; D may be TRBD1 (5 bases). CDR1 is SGHTA, CDR2 FQGNSA, per germline. This CDR3 contains 15 residues. The V and J ends lost 1 base and 4 bases respectively, with 13 bases between them.

J is TRBJ1-4 and V is TRBV2; D is perhaps TRBD1 (5 bases). The CDR3 length is 14 residues. CDR1 SNHLY and CDR2 FYNNEI come from the germline V gene. The V and J ends lost 8 bases and 2 bases respectively, with 12 bases between them. DNA of the CDR3: TGTGCCAGCCGAGAGGGACTTACTAATGAAAAACTGTTTTTT. It translates to CASREGLTNEKLFF.

The V gene is TRBV7-2, the J gene TRBJ2-5; perhaps TRBD1 as D (6 bases). The V gene lost 4 bases and the J gene lost 1 base, with 19 bases spanning the gap. Germline-derived CDR1 and CDR2 are SGHTA and FQGNSA. The CDR3 consists of 17 residues. CDR3 nucleotide sequence: TGTGCCAGCAGCTCCCGCTTAGCAGGGGCGCTCCAAGAGACCCAGTACTTC. This gives the protein CASSSRLAGALQETQYF.

This clonotype was seen at least ten times. The chain uses TRBV20-1 and TRBJ2-7; either TRBD1 or TRBD2 may fit D (5 bases each). This CDR3 has 13 amino acids. V was cut by 5 bases and J by 4 bases, with 15 bases left in between. CDR1 is DFQATT and CDR2 is SNEGSKA in the germline V gene (reference sequence). The CDR3 reads CSADSRDGYEQYF. CDR3 DNA: TGCAGTGCTGACAGCCGGGACGGGTACGAGCAGTACTTC.

This clonotype was observed a few times. The rearrangement joins TRBV12-3 or TRBV12-4 to TRBJ2-6, with 11 bases identical to TRBD2. J was trimmed by 4 bases and V by 5 bases; bases with no gene match: 10. This CDR3 comprises 18 residues. CDR3 protein: CASSPDSGRATGANVLTF. The CDR3 bases are TGTGCCAGCAGTCCTGATAGCGGGAGGGCAACGGGGGCCAACGTCCTGACTTTC.

This clonotype was seen a few times. This sequence joins TRBV5-6 and TRBJ2-5; 9 nucleotides line up with TRBD1. V was clipped by 4 bases and J by 1 base; unmatched bases: 8. Germline CDR1 SGHDT, CDR2 YYEEEE. CDR3 length: 16 residues. CDR3 residues: CASSPGDRVFQETQYF. CDR3 nucleotide sequence: TGTGCCAGCAGCCCGGGGGACAGGGTCTTCCAAGAGACCCAGTACTTC.

This chain uses TRBV10-3 with TRBJ1-3, with D maybe TRBD1 (6 bases). This CDR3 has 14 residues. The germline gives CDR1 ENHRY, CDR2 SYGVKD. V was cut by 8 bases and J by 7 bases, with 18 bases left in between. CDR3 sequence reads: CAISRQDNWNTIYF. As DNA, the CDR3 is TGTGCCATCTCTAGACAGGACAACTGGAACACCATATATTTT.

The rearrangement joins TRBV11-2 to TRBJ2-5; possibly TRBD1 for D (6 bases). The V gene lost 0 bases and the J gene lost 5 bases, with 13 bases spanning the gap. CDR3 length: 15 residues. Germline values: CDR1 SGHAT, CDR2 FQNNGV. The chain's CDR3 is CASSLEYRAAETQYF. CDR3 in DNA: TGTGCCAGCAGCTTAGAGTACAGGGCGGCGGAGACCCAGTACTTC.

The CDR3 sequence is CSAPGLAGTQVKEQYF. The CDR3 coding sequence is TGCAGTGCGCCGGGACTAGCGGGGACCCAAGTTAAGGAGCAGTACTTC. The chain recombines TRBV20-1 with TRBJ2-7, with TRBD2 matching 13 bases. Germline V gene data show CDR1 as DFQATT and CDR2 as SNEGSKA (reference sequence). Losses at the gene ends were 6 bases for V and 7 bases for J; bases not matched to a gene: 15. This CDR3 spans 16 amino acids.

This clonotype came up many times. This rearrangement joins TRBV5-8 to TRBJ2-1, with a possible D match to TRBD2 (5 bases). The germline gives CDR1 SGHTS, CDR2 YDEGEE. This CDR3 has 14 amino acids. Trimming stripped 7 bases from V and 4 bases from J, with 15 bases between. This CDR3 is CASPPSGTYNEQFF. CDR3 DNA: TGTGCCAGCCCCCCCAGCGGAACTTACAATGAGCAGTTCTTC.

This chain links TRBV6-5 with TRBJ1-5; the D gene is possibly TRBD1 (5 bases). V shed 0 bases and J shed 9 bases, with 15 bases lying between them. This CDR3 is built from 15 residues. The germline V gene encodes CDR1 MNHEY and CDR2 SVGAGI. CDR3: CASSYSTTGRGPQHF. Written as DNA, the CDR3 is TGTGCCAGCAGTTACTCGACGACGGGGCGAGGGCCCCAGCATTTT.

This clonotype was recorded once. The chain recombines TRBV29-1 with TRBJ2-7, with TRBD1 identical over 9 bases. From germline, CDR1 is SQVTM and CDR2 ANQGSEA. The length of the CDR3 is 15 residues. V lost 4 bases and J lost 1; bases outside the gene matches: 8. The CDR3 DNA is TGCAGCGTTGTCCATCCGGACAGGGGTTCCTACGAGCAGTACTTC. Protein: CSVVHPDRGSYEQYF.